This record concerns one T cell receptor beta chain sequence. Method: immunoSEQ multiplex PCR; TCRdb's copy keeps in-frame clones and lacks some. The table records about 75,000 clones, around 89% of them present only once. The entry originates in a study of T cell responses to AZD1222 COVID-19 vaccine. The receptor's source is an adult who received the MenACWY meningococcal vaccine as a control. Sequencing was performed on peripheral blood, taken 28 days after the second dose of the MenACWY control vaccine.

The CDR3 is CASSQETSGGGTDTQYF. As DNA, the CDR3 is TGTGCCAGCAGCCAGGAGACTAGCGGGGGGGGCACAGATACGCAGTATTTT. This rearrangement joins TRBV4-2 to TRBJ2-3; TRBD2 aligns across 14 bases. From germline, CDR1 is LGHNA and CDR2 YNFKEQ. V trimming: 3 bases; J trimming: 1 base; junction bases outside the gene matches: 3. The CDR3 is 17 amino acids.